These T cell receptor beta chains were read from a single sample in a study of regulatory T cells in long-lasting Graves disease. TCRdb reprocessed the multiplex PCR reads with MiXCR, giving one entry per CDR3 protein. This repertoire shows hundreds of thousands of distinct CDR3 sequences, around 15% found once; its top ten account for about 17%. The same sample was also used in a study of T cells in Graves' hyperthyroidism and ophthalmopathy.

The sample in question was peripheral blood mononuclear cells (PBMCs), obtained at new diagnosis, from a patient treated with antithyroid drugs. The receptors come from a woman aged 25 to 39 with Graves disease. Each CDR3 is given with its conserved first and last residue. Each record gives: D gene, V gene, J gene, clone size, CDR3 protein, CDR3 DNA. D genes are given only for firm matches. Clone size, where shown, is once, few, many, or a class for clones that have expanded.

d_call: TRBD2
v_call: TRBV24-1
j_call: TRBJ2-3
clone_size: many
cdr3_aa: CATSDPSLAGADTQYF
cdr3_nt: TGTGCCACCAGTGACCCCTCACTAGCGGGAGCAGATACGCAGTATTTT

d_call: -
v_call: TRBV25-1
j_call: TRBJ2-2
clone_size: few
cdr3_aa: CASSQRPAGAGELFF
cdr3_nt: TGTGCCAGCAGCCAAAGGCCCGCCGGGGCCGGGGAGCTGTTTTTT

d_call: -
v_call: TRBV12-3/TRBV12-4
j_call: TRBJ2-3
clone_size: many
cdr3_aa: CASSELLGARTDTQYF
cdr3_nt: TGTGCCAGCAGTGAGCTCCTAGGTGCTCGCACAGATACGCAGTATTTT

d_call: -
v_call: TRBV28
j_call: TRBJ1-5
clone_size: many
cdr3_aa: CASSLILGGNQPQHF
cdr3_nt: TGTGCCAGCAGTTTGATACTAGGTGGCAATCAGCCCCAGCATTTT

d_call: TRBD1
v_call: TRBV19
j_call: TRBJ2-1
clone_size: -
cdr3_aa: CASSSDRGRNEQFF
cdr3_nt: TGTGCCAGTAGTTCAGACAGGGGGCGGAATGAGCAGTTCTTC

d_call: -
v_call: TRBV11-3
j_call: TRBJ2-2
clone_size: many
cdr3_aa: CASSAVSGFGTGELFF
cdr3_nt: TGTGCCAGCAGCGCGGTTTCGGGGTTCGGCACCGGGGAGCTGTTTTTT

d_call: TRBD2
v_call: TRBV20-1
j_call: TRBJ2-3
clone_size: many
cdr3_aa: CSAIARASGTTDTQYF
cdr3_nt: TGCAGTGCTATCGCGCGCGCTAGCGGGACGACAGATACGCAGTATTTT

d_call: -
v_call: TRBV7-2
j_call: TRBJ1-1
clone_size: few
cdr3_aa: CASSLEAVAVNTEAFF
cdr3_nt: TGTGCCAGCAGCTTAGAGGCCGTCGCTGTGAACACTGAAGCTTTCTTT

d_call: TRBD1
v_call: TRBV28
j_call: TRBJ1-1
clone_size: many
cdr3_aa: CASSLQGVGTEAFF
cdr3_nt: TGTGCCAGCAGTTTACAGGGGGTAGGTACTGAAGCTTTCTTT

d_call: -
v_call: TRBV28
j_call: TRBJ1-1
clone_size: many
cdr3_aa: CASSLEGLMNTEAFF
cdr3_nt: TGTGCCAGCAGTTTGGAGGGACTCATGAACACTGAAGCTTTCTTT

d_call: -
v_call: TRBV5-1
j_call: TRBJ1-1
clone_size: many
cdr3_aa: CASSRRTVNTEAFF
cdr3_nt: TGCGCCAGCAGCCGGCGGACAGTGAACACTGAAGCTTTCTTT

d_call: TRBD2
v_call: TRBV2
j_call: TRBJ2-7
clone_size: many
cdr3_aa: CASNLAGDLYEQYF
cdr3_nt: TGTGCCAGCAACCTAGCGGGAGATCTCTACGAGCAGTACTTC

d_call: -
v_call: TRBV19
j_call: TRBJ2-6
clone_size: -
cdr3_aa: CASSSGGGANVLTF
cdr3_nt: TGTGCCAGTAGTAGTGGGGGAGGGGCCAACGTCCTGACTTTC

d_call: -
v_call: TRBV6-2/TRBV6-3
j_call: TRBJ1-1
clone_size: many
cdr3_aa: CASSDPAGGNTEAFF
cdr3_nt: TGTGCCAGCAGTGATCCGGCAGGTGGGAACACTGAAGCTTTCTTT

d_call: -
v_call: TRBV7-3
j_call: TRBJ2-1
clone_size: many
cdr3_aa: CASSLNLWDEQFF
cdr3_nt: TGTGCCAGCAGCTTAAATCTCTGGGATGAGCAGTTCTTC

d_call: -
v_call: TRBV20-1
j_call: TRBJ1-3
clone_size: -
cdr3_aa: CSAPPPGSGNTIYF
cdr3_nt: TGCAGTGCTCCCCCTCCGGGCAGCGGAAACACCATATATTTT

d_call: -
v_call: TRBV20-1
j_call: TRBJ2-7
clone_size: -
cdr3_aa: CSAEHSSYEQYF
cdr3_nt: TGCAGTGCCGAACATAGCTCCTACGAGCAGTACTTC

d_call: TRBD1
v_call: TRBV3-1
j_call: TRBJ1-5
clone_size: many
cdr3_aa: CASSQGAGGGQPQHF
cdr3_nt: TGTGCCAGCAGCCAAGGCGCAGGGGGAGGTCAGCCCCAGCATTTT

d_call: -
v_call: TRBV5-4
j_call: TRBJ1-5
clone_size: few
cdr3_aa: CASSPNPGTGNQPQHF
cdr3_nt: TGTGCCAGCAGCCCGAATCCCGGGACTGGCAATCAGCCCCAGCATTTT

d_call: TRBD2
v_call: TRBV5-1
j_call: TRBJ2-7
clone_size: many
cdr3_aa: CASSLDTSGTYEQYF
cdr3_nt: TGCGCCAGCAGCTTGGATACTAGCGGGACCTACGAGCAGTACTTC

d_call: TRBD2
v_call: TRBV28
j_call: TRBJ2-2
clone_size: many
cdr3_aa: CASSLSSGSIVRELFF
cdr3_nt: TGTGCCAGCAGTTTATCTAGCGGGAGTATCGTCCGGGAGCTGTTTTTT

d_call: TRBD1
v_call: TRBV12-3/TRBV12-4
j_call: TRBJ1-5
clone_size: -
cdr3_aa: CASSGTVANQPQHF
cdr3_nt: TGTGCCAGCAGTGGGACAGTGGCAAATCAGCCCCAGCATTTT

d_call: -
v_call: TRBV20-1
j_call: TRBJ1-4
clone_size: many
cdr3_aa: CSARASGSSDEKLFF
cdr3_nt: TGCAGTGCTAGGGCCTCAGGGTCCTCGGATGAAAAACTGTTTTTT

d_call: -
v_call: TRBV2
j_call: TRBJ1-6
clone_size: many
cdr3_aa: CASSEEPSSYNSPLHF
cdr3_nt: TGTGCCAGCAGTGAAGAACCCAGCTCCTATAATTCACCCCTCCACTTT

d_call: -
v_call: TRBV28
j_call: TRBJ2-5
clone_size: once
cdr3_aa: CASSPDRRETQYF
cdr3_nt: TGTGCCAGCAGCCCCGACAGAAGGGAGACCCAGTACTTC

d_call: TRBD2
v_call: TRBV12-3/TRBV12-4
j_call: TRBJ2-1
clone_size: -
cdr3_aa: CASATAGDGYGEQFF
cdr3_nt: TGTGCCAGCGCTACCGCGGGAGATGGATACGGTGAGCAGTTCTTC

d_call: -
v_call: TRBV12-3/TRBV12-4
j_call: TRBJ2-3
clone_size: few
cdr3_aa: CASSTLSLYTQYF
cdr3_nt: TGTGCCAGCAGCACCCTTTCCCTATATACGCAGTATTTT

d_call: -
v_call: TRBV13
j_call: TRBJ2-2
clone_size: -
cdr3_aa: CASSRREISNTGELFF
cdr3_nt: TGTGCCAGCAGCCGTAGGGAGATTTCGAACACCGGGGAGCTGTTTTTT

d_call: -
v_call: TRBV3-1
j_call: TRBJ2-7
clone_size: few
cdr3_aa: CASSHLGFEQYF
cdr3_nt: TGTGCCAGCAGCCATTTAGGGTTCGAGCAGTACTTC

d_call: -
v_call: TRBV28
j_call: TRBJ1-1
clone_size: many
cdr3_aa: CASSLPRREAFF
cdr3_nt: TGTGCCAGCAGTTTACCCCGTAGAGAAGCTTTCTTT

d_call: TRBD1
v_call: TRBV7-3
j_call: TRBJ2-1
clone_size: once
cdr3_aa: CASSRTSGQGTYNEQFF
cdr3_nt: TGTGCCAGCAGCCGCACCTCGGGACAGGGTACCTACAATGAGCAGTTCTTC

d_call: -
v_call: TRBV5-1
j_call: TRBJ2-1
clone_size: few
cdr3_aa: CASSPSLLAGSYNEQFF
cdr3_nt: TGCGCCAGCAGCCCTAGTTTACTAGCCGGCTCCTACAATGAGCAGTTCTTC

d_call: TRBD2
v_call: TRBV29-1
j_call: TRBJ2-5
clone_size: few
cdr3_aa: CSLAILAGVGGETQYF
cdr3_nt: TGCAGCCTAGCCATACTAGCGGGAGTGGGGGGAGAGACCCAGTACTTC

d_call: -
v_call: TRBV5-1
j_call: TRBJ2-2
clone_size: -
cdr3_aa: CASSLVDGNTGELFF
cdr3_nt: TGCGCCAGCAGCTTGGTAGACGGGAACACCGGGGAGCTGTTTTTT

d_call: TRBD1
v_call: TRBV6-5
j_call: TRBJ1-5
clone_size: many
cdr3_aa: CASSYVGTVSNQPQHF
cdr3_nt: TGTGCCAGCAGTTACGTCGGGACAGTTAGCAATCAGCCCCAGCATTTT

d_call: -
v_call: TRBV28
j_call: TRBJ1-4
clone_size: many
cdr3_aa: CASEKTAEKLFF
cdr3_nt: TGTGCCAGCGAAAAGACAGCTGAAAAACTGTTTTTT

d_call: -
v_call: TRBV28
j_call: TRBJ2-5
clone_size: many
cdr3_aa: CASSLLTRETQYF
cdr3_nt: TGTGCCAGCAGTTTATTGACCAGGGAGACCCAGTACTTC

d_call: -
v_call: TRBV6-1
j_call: TRBJ2-1
clone_size: many
cdr3_aa: CASSINNEQFF
cdr3_nt: TGTGCCAGCAGCATCAACAATGAGCAGTTCTTC

d_call: TRBD2
v_call: TRBV11-2
j_call: TRBJ2-7
clone_size: -
cdr3_aa: CASSQIRTRIHTYEQYF
cdr3_nt: TGTGCCAGCAGCCAGATACGGACTAGGATTCATACCTACGAGCAGTACTTC

d_call: TRBD1
v_call: TRBV28
j_call: TRBJ1-6
clone_size: -
cdr3_aa: CASSWTGVNSPLHF
cdr3_nt: TGTGCCAGCAGTTGGACAGGGGTTAATTCACCCCTCCACTTT

d_call: -
v_call: TRBV2
j_call: TRBJ1-4
clone_size: many
cdr3_aa: CASKAAGGKLFF
cdr3_nt: TGTGCCAGCAAGGCGGCAGGCGGGAAACTGTTTTTT

d_call: -
v_call: TRBV12-3/TRBV12-4
j_call: TRBJ1-4
clone_size: few
cdr3_aa: CASTFRLSTNEKLFF
cdr3_nt: TGTGCCAGCACCTTCCGGTTGTCAACTAATGAAAAACTGTTTTTT

d_call: -
v_call: TRBV7-9
j_call: TRBJ2-3
clone_size: few
cdr3_aa: CASSLVVGTQYF
cdr3_nt: TGTGCCAGCAGCTTAGTCGTGGGTACGCAGTATTTT

d_call: -
v_call: TRBV20-1
j_call: TRBJ1-1
clone_size: few
cdr3_aa: CSVRVPNTEAFF
cdr3_nt: TGCAGTGTTAGAGTCCCGAACACTGAAGCTTTCTTT

d_call: -
v_call: TRBV6-1
j_call: TRBJ1-5
clone_size: many
cdr3_aa: CASSPDSLNQPQHF
cdr3_nt: TGTGCCAGCAGCCCAGACAGCCTCAATCAGCCCCAGCATTTT

d_call: -
v_call: TRBV7-9
j_call: TRBJ1-1
clone_size: -
cdr3_aa: CASSLYGLAPEAFF
cdr3_nt: TGTGCCAGCAGCTTATACGGGTTAGCCCCTGAAGCTTTCTTT

d_call: -
v_call: TRBV2
j_call: TRBJ1-1
clone_size: many
cdr3_aa: CASSVRTMNTEAFF
cdr3_nt: TGTGCCAGCAGTGTCCGGACGATGAACACTGAAGCTTTCTTT

d_call: TRBD2
v_call: TRBV6-2/TRBV6-3
j_call: TRBJ2-3
clone_size: -
cdr3_aa: CASSSHSPLREASDTQYF
cdr3_nt: TGTGCCAGCAGTTCACACTCTCCCTTACGGGAGGCTTCAGATACGCAGTATTTT

d_call: -
v_call: TRBV12-3/TRBV12-4
j_call: TRBJ1-1
clone_size: many
cdr3_aa: CASSFGSGYSTEAFF
cdr3_nt: TGTGCCAGCAGTTTCGGGTCCGGGTACAGCACTGAAGCTTTCTTT

d_call: -
v_call: TRBV5-6
j_call: TRBJ1-1
clone_size: -
cdr3_aa: CASSLSGSAREAFF
cdr3_nt: TGTGCCAGCAGCTTAAGTGGTTCGGCCCGTGAAGCTTTCTTT

d_call: TRBD1
v_call: TRBV7-2
j_call: TRBJ2-5
clone_size: many
cdr3_aa: CASSPLRGQGETQYF
cdr3_nt: TGTGCCAGCAGCCCATTAAGGGGACAGGGAGAGACCCAGTACTTC

d_call: -
v_call: TRBV6-2/TRBV6-3
j_call: TRBJ1-6
clone_size: -
cdr3_aa: CASTGGSPLHF
cdr3_nt: TGTGCCAGCACGGGGGGTTCACCCCTCCACTTT